This T cell receptor beta chain was recovered during a study of regulatory T cells in long-lasting Graves disease. Study context: Graves' patients with a new diagnosis had received antithyroid drugs under 3 months. General study findings and limits: A greater number of public clonotypes (under 3,000) was shared by persistent patients than by new patients (roughly 930).

This clonotype was recorded a few times. Its antigen is unidentified. Assembly of TCR beta libraries relied on iRepertoire HTBI primers together with Arm-PCR of CDR3 regions. Under the authors' procedure: Detected in the samples were over 55 TRBV and 14 TRBJ segments. TCRdb re-derived calls from the multiplex PCR reads in MiXCR, one entry per CDR3 protein. TCRdb assigned the V and J calls; the authors' analysis was not used. The table lists 300,000 to 400,000 distinct CDR3 sequences, over 15% of them singletons, with less than 40% in the top ten. As for time point: newly diagnosed GD, antithyroid drugs for less than 3 months. RNA from PBMCs was the source of the TCR library. Each of the patients was recruited from an endocrinology department situated in Xi'an, China. There are 17 residues in the CDR3. V was shortened by 1 base and J by 2 bases, with 17 bases between the two germline ends. Germline CDR1 and CDR2: MGHRA and YSYEKL.

Sequenced here: peripheral blood mononuclear cells (PBMCs), sampled at new diagnosis, from a patient treated with antithyroid drugs. This chain joins TRBV4-1 and TRBJ1-2, with D unresolved. The receptor was isolated from a female donor with Graves disease. The DNA for the CDR3 is TGCGCCAGCAGCCAAGTCCCTGTGCGGGAGCCGAACTATGGCTACACCTTC. This encodes CASSQVPVREPNYGYTF.